This T cell receptor beta chain was captured in a study of human T cells and chemical hapten exposure. Points from the study as a whole: PT1 expanded TCR numbers rose with patch test score. Healthy people's immune response may differ from that of the donors, who had alopecia.

TCRdb re-called the RACE reads through MiXCR, storing one row per CDR3 protein. The sample has 65,000 to 95,000 distinct CDR3 sequences; 5% to 8.5% are singletons. This clonotype was detected many times. Its antigen is not known. Trimming stripped 2 bases from V and 4 bases from J, with 11 bases between. This CDR3 has 13 amino acids. CDR1 and CDR2 (germline): SQVTM, ANQGSEA. Documented time point: patch test 2, 6 weeks after DPC sensitization. Treatment defined: therapeutic diphenylcyclopropenone sensitization with weekly scalp DPC. Sample donors consisted of patients with alopecia, aged 18 to 70 years, who were suitable for DPC.

The receptor was isolated from a woman between 25 and 40 years old with alopecia areata. Some clones in this sample may be carry-over from other donors' samples. The sample here was whole blood, taken in connection with sensitization to the hapten diphenylcyclopropenone (DPC). The gene calls are TRBV29-1 and TRBJ1-1, with D possibly being TRBD1 (6 bases). CDR3 in DNA: TGCAGCGTTGAACGGGGGGCGAGCACTGAAGCTTTCTTT. This codes for CSVERGASTEAFF.